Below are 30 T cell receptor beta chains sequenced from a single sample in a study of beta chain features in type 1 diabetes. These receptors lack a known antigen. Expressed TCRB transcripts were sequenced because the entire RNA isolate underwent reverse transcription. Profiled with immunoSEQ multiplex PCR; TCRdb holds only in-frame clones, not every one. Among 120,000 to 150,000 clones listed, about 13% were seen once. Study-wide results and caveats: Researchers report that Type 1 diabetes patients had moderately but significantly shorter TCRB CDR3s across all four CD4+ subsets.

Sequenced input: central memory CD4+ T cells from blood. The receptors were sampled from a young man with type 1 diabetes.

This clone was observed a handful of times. The CDR3 bases are TGTGCCAGCAGCGTCTCGGGCAATGAGCAGTTCTTC. Its protein is CASSVSGNEQFF. The V and J genes are TRBV7-6 and TRBJ2-1; no definite D call. The CDR3 loop spans 12 amino acids. Trimming removed 5 bases from V and 6 bases from J, with 8 bases in between. Germline V gives CDR1 SGHVS, CDR2 FNYEAQ.

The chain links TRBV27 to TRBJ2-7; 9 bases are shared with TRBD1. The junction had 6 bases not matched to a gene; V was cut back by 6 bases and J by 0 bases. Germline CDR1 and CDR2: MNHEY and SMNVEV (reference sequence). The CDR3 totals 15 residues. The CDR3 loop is CASRWTGVSSYEQYF. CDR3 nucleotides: TGTGCCAGCAGGTGGACAGGGGTTAGCTCCTACGAGCAGTACTTC.

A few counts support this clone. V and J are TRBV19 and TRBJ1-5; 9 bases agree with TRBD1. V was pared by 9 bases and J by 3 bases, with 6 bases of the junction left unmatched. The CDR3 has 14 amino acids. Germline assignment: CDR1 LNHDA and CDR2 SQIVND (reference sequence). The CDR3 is CASSGQGNNQPQHF. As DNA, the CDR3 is TGTGCCAGCTCGGGACAGGGTAACAATCAGCCCCAGCATTTT.

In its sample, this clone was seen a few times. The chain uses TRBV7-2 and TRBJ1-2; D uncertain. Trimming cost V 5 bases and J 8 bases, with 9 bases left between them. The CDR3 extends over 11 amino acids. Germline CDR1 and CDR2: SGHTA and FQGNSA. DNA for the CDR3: TGTGCCAGCAGCCGTATTGGGGGCTACACCTTC. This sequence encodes CASSRIGGYTF.

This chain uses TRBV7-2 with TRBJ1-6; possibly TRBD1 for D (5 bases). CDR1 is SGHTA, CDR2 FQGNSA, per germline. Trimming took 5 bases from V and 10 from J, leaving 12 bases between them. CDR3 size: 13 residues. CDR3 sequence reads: CASSTRQSSPLHF. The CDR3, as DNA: TGTGCCAGCAGCACTCGACAGAGCTCACCCCTCCACTTT.

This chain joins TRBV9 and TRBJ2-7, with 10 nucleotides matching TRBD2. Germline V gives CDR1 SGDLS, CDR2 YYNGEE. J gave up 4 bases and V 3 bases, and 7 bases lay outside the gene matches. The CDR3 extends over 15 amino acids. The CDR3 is CASSAHVTSGYEQYF. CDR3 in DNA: TGTGCCAGCAGCGCCCATGTGACTAGCGGGTACGAGCAGTACTTC.

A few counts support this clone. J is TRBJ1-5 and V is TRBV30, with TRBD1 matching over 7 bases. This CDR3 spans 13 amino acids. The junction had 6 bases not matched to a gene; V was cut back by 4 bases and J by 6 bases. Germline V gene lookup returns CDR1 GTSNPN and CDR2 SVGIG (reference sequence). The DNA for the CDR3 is TGTGCCTGGACCCTGACAGGGACTCAGCCCCAGCATTTT. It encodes CAWTLTGTQPQHF.

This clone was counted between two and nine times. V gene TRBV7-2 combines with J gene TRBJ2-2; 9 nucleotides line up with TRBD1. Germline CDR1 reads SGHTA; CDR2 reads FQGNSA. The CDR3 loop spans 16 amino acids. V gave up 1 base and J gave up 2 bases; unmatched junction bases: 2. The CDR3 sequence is CASSLETGGNTGELFF. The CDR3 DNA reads TGTGCCAGCAGCTTAGAAACAGGGGGCAACACCGGGGAGCTGTTTTTT. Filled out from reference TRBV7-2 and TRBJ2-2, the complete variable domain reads GAGVSQSPSNKVTEKGKDVELRCDPISGHTALYWYRQSLGQGLEFLIYFQGNSAPDKSGLPSDRFSAERTGGSVSTLTIQRTQQEDSAVYLCASSLETGGNTGELFFGEGSRLTVL.

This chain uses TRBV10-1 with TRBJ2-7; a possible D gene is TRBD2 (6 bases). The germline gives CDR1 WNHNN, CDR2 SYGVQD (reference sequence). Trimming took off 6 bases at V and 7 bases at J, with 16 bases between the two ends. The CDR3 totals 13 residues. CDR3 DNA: TGCGCCAGCAGAAAGGACGGGAGTGGAGAGCAGTACTTC. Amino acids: CASRKDGSGEQYF.

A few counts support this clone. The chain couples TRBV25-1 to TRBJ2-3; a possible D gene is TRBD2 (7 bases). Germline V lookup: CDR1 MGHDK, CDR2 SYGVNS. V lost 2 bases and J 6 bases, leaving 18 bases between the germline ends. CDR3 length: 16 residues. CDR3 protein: CASSEVLGGAWDTQYF. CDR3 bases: TGTGCCAGCAGTGAAGTTCTAGGGGGGGCCTGGGATACGCAGTATTTT.

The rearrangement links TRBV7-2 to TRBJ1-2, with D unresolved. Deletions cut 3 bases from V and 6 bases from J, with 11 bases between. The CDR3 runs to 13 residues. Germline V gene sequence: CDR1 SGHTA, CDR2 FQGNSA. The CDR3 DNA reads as TGTGCCAGCAGCTTGACACCCAGCCATGGCTACACCTTC. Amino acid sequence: CASSLTPSHGYTF.

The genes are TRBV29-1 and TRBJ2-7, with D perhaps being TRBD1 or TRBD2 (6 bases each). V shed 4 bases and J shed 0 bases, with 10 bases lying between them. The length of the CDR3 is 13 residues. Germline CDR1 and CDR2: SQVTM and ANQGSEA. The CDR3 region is CSVGGRGSYEQYF. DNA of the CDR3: TGCAGCGTTGGGGGGCGGGGCTCCTACGAGCAGTACTTC.

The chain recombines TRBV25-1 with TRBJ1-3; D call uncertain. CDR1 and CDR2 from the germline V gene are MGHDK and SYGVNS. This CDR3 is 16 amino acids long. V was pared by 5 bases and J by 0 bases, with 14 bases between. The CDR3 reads CASSRTESSSGNTIYF. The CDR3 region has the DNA TGTGCCAGCAGTAGGACGGAATCCTCCTCTGGAAACACCATATATTTT.

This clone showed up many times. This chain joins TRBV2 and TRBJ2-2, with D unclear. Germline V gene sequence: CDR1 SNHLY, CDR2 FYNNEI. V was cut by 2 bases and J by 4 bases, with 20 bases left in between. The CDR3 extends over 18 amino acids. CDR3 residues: CASSEIRFYSPSTGELFF. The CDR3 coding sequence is TGTGCCAGCAGTGAAATAAGGTTTTACAGTCCGAGCACCGGGGAGCTGTTTTTT.

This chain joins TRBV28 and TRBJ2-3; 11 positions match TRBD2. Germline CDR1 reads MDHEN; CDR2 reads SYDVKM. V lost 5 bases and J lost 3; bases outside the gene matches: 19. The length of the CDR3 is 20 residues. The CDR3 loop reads CASSRFLMGIWTSGTDTQYF. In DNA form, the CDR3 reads TGTGCCAGCAGTCGATTCCTCATGGGCATCTGGACTAGCGGGACAGATACGCAGTATTTT.

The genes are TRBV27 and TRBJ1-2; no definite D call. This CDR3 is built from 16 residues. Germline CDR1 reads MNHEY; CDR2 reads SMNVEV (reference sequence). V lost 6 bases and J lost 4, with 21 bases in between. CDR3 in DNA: TGTGCCAGCAGATATTCCACTCTCGGCGGAGCCTATGGCTACACCTTC. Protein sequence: CASRYSTLGGAYGYTF.

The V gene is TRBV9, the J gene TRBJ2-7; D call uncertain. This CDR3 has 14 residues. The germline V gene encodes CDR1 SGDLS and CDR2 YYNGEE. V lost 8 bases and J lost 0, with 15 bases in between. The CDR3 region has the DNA TGTGCCAGTAGCCCCCAGACCGGCTCCTACGAGCAGTACTTC. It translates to CASSPQTGSYEQYF.

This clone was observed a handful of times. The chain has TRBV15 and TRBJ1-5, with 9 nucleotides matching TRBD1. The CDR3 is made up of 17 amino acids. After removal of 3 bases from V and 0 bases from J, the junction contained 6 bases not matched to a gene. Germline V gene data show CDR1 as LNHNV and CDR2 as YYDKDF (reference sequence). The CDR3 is CATSSDGTGYSNQPQHF. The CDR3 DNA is TGTGCCACCAGCAGTGATGGGACAGGGTATAGCAATCAGCCCCAGCATTTT.

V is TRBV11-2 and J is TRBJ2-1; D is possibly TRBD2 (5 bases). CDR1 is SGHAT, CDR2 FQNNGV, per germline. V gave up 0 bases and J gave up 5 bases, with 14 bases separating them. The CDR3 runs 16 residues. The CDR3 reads CASSLDPGGRNNEQFF. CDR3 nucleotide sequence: TGTGCCAGCAGCTTAGATCCGGGCGGGCGTAACAATGAGCAGTTCTTC.

CDR3 sequence reads: CASRLRTFNYEQYF. The CDR3 DNA is TGTGCCAGCAGGCTCCGGACATTTAACTACGAGCAGTACTTC. The gene calls are TRBV6-5 and TRBJ2-7, with a possible D match to TRBD1 (5 bases). CDR3 length: 14 amino acids. The germline V gene encodes CDR1 MNHEY and CDR2 SVGAGI. V was shortened by 6 bases and J by 3 bases, with 15 bases between the two germline ends.

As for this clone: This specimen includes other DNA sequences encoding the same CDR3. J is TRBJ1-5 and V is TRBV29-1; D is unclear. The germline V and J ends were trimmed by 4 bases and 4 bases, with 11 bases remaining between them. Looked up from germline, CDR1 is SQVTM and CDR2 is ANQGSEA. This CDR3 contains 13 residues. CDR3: CSVGQQPNQPQHF. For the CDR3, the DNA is TGCAGCGTTGGGCAGCAACCAAATCAGCCCCAGCATTTT.

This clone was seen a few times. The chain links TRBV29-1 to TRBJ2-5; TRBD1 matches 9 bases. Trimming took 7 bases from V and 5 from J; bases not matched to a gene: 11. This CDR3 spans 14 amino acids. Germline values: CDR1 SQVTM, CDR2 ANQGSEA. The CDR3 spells CSATPRTGAETQYF. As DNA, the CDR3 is TGCAGCGCTACCCCCCGGACAGGGGCGGAGACCCAGTACTTC.

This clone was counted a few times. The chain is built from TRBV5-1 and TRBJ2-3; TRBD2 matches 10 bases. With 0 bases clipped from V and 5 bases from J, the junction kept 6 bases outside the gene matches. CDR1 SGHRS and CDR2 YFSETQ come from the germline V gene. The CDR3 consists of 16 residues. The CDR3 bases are TGCGCCAGCAGCTTGGGGCTAGCGGGGGCAGGAGATACGCAGTATTTT. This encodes CASSLGLAGAGDTQYF.

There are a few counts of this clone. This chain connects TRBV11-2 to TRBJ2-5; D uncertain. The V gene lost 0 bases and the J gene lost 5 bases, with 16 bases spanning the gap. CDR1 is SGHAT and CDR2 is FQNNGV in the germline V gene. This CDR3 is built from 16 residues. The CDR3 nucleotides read TGTGCCAGCAGCTTAGAGAAGTATGTAGGAGCCGAGACCCAGTACTTC. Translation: CASSLEKYVGAETQYF.

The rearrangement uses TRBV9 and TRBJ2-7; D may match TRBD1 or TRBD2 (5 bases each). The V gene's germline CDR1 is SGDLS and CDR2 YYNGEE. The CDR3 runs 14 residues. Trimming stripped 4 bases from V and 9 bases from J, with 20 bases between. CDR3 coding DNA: TGTGCCAGCAGCCTCCGGGACGGTGAATCCCTGCAGTACTTC. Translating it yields CASSLRDGESLQYF.

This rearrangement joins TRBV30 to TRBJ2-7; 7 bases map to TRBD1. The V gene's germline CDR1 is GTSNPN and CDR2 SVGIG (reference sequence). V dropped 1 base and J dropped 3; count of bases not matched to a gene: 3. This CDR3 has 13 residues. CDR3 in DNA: TGTGCCTGGAGTGACAGGGGCCACTACGAGCAGTACTTC. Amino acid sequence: CAWSDRGHYEQYF.

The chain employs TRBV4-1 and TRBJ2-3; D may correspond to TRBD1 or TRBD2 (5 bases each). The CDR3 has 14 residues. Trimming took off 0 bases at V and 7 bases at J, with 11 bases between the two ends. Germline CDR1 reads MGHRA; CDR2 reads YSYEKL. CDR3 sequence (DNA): TGCGCCAGCAGCCAAGAGAAGAGGGGAAATACGCAGTATTTT. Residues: CASSQEKRGNTQYF.

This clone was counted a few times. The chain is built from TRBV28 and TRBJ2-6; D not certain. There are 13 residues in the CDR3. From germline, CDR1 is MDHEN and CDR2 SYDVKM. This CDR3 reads CAGKKGGANVLTF. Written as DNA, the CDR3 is TGTGCGGGGAAGAAGGGTGGGGCCAACGTCCTGACTTTC.

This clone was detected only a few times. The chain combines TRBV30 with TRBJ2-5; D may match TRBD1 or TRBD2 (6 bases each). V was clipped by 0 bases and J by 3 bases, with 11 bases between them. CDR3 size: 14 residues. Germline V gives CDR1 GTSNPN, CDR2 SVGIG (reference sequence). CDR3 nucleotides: TGTGCCTGGAGTGTATCGGGGGCTGAAGAGACCCAGTACTTC. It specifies CAWSVSGAEETQYF.

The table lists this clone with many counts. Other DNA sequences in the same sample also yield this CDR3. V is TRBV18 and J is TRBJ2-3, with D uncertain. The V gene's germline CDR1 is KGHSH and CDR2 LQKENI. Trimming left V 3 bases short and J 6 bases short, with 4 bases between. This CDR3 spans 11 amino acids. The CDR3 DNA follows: TGTGCCAGCTCACCGGGGGATACGCAGTATTTT. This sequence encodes CASSPGDTQYF.